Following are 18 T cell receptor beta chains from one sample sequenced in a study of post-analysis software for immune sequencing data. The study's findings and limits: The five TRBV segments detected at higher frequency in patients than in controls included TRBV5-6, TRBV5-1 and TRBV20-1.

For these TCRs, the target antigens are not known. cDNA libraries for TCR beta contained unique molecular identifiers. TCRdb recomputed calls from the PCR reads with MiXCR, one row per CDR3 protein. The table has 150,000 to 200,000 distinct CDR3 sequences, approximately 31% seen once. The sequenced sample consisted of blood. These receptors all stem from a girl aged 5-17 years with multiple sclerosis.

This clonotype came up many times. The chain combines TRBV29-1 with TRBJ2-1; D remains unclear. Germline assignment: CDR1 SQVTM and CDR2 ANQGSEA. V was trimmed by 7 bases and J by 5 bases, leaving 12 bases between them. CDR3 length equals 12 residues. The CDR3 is CSGSVGNNEQFF. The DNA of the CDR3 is TGCAGCGGCTCGGTAGGAAACAATGAGCAGTTCTTC.

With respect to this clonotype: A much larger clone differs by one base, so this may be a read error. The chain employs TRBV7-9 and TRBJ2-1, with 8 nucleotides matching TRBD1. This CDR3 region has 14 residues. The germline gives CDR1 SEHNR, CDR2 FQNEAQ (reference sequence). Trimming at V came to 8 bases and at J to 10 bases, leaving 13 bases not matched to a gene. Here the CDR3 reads CASYGQGPTYEQFF. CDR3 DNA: TGTGCCAGCTACGGACAGGGCCCTACCTACGAGCAGTTCTTC.

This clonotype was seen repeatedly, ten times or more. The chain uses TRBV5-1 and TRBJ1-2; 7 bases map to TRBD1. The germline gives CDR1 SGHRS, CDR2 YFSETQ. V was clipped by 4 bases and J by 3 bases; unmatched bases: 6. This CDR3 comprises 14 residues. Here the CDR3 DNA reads TGCGCCAGCAGCCTTACAGGGGACGACTATGGCTACACCTTC. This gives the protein CASSLTGDDYGYTF. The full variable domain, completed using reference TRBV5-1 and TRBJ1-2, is KAGVTQTPRYLIKTRGQQVTLSCSPISGHRSVSWYQQTPGQGLQFLFEYFSETQRNKGNFPGRFSGRQFSNSRSEMNVSTLELGDSALYLCASSLTGDDYGYTFGSGTRLTVV.

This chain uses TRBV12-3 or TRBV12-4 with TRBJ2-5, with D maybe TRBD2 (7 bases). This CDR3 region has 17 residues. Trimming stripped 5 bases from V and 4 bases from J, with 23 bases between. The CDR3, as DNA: TGTGCCAGCAGTCTCCAATCCTTTCCGGGGGGCGGAGAGACCCAGTACTTC. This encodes CASSLQSFPGGGETQYF.

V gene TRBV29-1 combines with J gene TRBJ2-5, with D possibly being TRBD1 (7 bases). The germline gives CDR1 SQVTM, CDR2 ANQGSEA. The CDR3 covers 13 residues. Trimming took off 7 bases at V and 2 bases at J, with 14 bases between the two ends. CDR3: CSGGTVLQETQYF. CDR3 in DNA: TGCAGCGGCGGGACAGTGCTTCAAGAGACCCAGTACTTC.

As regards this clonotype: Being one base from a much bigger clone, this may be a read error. Written as DNA, the CDR3 is TGTGCCAGCTCTGGAGACGACGGTGCGGTCTACGAGCAGTTCTTC. It encodes CASSGDDGAVYEQFF. This chain joins TRBV28 and TRBJ2-1; D gene unclear. There are 15 residues in the CDR3. Germline values: CDR1 MDHEN, CDR2 SYDVKM. The V end was cut by 8 bases, the J end by 10 bases, with 24 bases between.

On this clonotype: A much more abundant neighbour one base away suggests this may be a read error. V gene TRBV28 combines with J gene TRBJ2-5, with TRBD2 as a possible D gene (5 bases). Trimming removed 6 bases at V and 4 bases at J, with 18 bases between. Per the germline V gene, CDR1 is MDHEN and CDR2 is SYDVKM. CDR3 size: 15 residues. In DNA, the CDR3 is TGTGCCAGCAGGCCACCACTAGGAGCCGCAGAGACCCAGTACTTC. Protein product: CASRPPLGAAETQYF. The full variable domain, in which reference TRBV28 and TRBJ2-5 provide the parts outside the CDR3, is DVKVTQSSRYLVKRTGEKVFLECVQDMDHENMFWYRQDPGLGLRLIYFSYDVKMKEKGDIPEGYSVSREKKERFSLILESASTNQTSMYLCASRPPLGAAETQYFGPGTRLLVL.

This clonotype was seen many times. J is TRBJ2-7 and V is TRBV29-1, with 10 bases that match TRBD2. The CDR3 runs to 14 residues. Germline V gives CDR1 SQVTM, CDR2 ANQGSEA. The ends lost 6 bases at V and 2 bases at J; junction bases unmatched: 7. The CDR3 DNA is TGCAGCGTCCGAGGACTAGCGGCGACCTACGAGCAGTACTTC. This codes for CSVRGLAATYEQYF.

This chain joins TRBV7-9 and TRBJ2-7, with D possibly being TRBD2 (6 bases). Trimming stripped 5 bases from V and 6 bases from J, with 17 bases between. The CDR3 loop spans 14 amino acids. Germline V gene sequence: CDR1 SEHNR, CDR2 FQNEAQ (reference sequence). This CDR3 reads CASSRRDFHREQYF. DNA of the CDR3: TGTGCCAGCAGCCGCCGGGACTTCCACCGCGAGCAGTACTTC.

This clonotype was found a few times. CDR3 nucleotides: TGTGCCAGCAGCTGGGGGGTTAGCACAGATACGCAGTATTTT. This sequence encodes CASSWGVSTDTQYF. This rearrangement joins TRBV7-3 to TRBJ2-3; TRBD2 might be the D (6 bases). The CDR3 runs 14 residues. Germline loops: CDR1 SGHTA, CDR2 FQGTGA. Deletions cut 4 bases from V and 0 bases from J, with 8 bases between.

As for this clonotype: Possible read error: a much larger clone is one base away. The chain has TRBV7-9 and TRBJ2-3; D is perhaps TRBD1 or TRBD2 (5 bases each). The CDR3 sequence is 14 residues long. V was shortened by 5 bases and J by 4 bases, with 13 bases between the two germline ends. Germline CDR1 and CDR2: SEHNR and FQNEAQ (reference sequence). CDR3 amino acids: CASSPRGLADTQYF. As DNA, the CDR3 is TGTGCCAGCAGCCCCCGGGGCCTCGCAGATACGCAGTATTTT.

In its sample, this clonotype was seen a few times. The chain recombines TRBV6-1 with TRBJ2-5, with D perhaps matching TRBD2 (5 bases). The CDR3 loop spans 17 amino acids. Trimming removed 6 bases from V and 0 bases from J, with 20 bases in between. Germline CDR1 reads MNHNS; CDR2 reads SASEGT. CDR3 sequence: CASRALASKLYQETQYF. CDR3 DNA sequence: TGTGCCAGCAGAGCTCTGGCTAGCAAGCTTTACCAAGAGACCCAGTACTTC.

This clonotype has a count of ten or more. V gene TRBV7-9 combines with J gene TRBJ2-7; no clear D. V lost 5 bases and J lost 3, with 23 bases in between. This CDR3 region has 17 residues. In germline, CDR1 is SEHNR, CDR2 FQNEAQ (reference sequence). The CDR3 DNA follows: TGTGCCAGCAGCCCGCTCGGTGGTACTGGTTTCGGCTACGAGCAGTACTTC. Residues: CASSPLGGTGFGYEQYF. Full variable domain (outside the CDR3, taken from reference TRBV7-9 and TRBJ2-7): DTGVSQNPRHKITKRGQNVTFRCDPISEHNRLYWYRQTLGQGPEFLTYFQNEAQLEKSRLLSDRFSAERPKGSFSTLEIQRTEQGDSAMYLCASSPLGGTGFGYEQYFGPGTRLTVT.

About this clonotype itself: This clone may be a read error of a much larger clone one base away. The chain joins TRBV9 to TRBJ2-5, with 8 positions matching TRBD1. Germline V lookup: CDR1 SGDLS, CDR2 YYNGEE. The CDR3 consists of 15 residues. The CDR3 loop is CTSSVQPGQDGTQYF. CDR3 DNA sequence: TGTACCAGCAGCGTACAACCGGGACAGGATGGGACCCAGTACTTC. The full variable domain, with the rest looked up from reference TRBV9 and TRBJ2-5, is DSGVTQTPKHLITATGQRVTLRCSPRSGDLSVYWYQQSLDQGLQFLIQYYNGEERAKGNILERFSAQQFPDLHSELNLSSLELGDSALYFCTSSVQPGQDGTQYFGPGTRLLVL.

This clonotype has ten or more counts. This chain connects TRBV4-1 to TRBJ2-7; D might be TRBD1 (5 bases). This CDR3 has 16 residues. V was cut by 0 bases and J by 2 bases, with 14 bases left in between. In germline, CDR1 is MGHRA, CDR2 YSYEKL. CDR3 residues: CASSQDPTAFAYEQYF. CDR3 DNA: TGCGCCAGCAGCCAAGATCCGACAGCATTCGCCTACGAGCAGTACTTC.

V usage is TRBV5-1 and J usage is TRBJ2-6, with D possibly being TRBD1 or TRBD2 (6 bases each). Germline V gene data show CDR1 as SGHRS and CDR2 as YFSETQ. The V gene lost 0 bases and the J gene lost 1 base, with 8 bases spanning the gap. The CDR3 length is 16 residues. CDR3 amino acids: CASSLGGGSGANVLTF. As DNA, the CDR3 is TGCGCCAGCAGCTTGGGAGGGGGGTCTGGGGCCAACGTCCTGACTTTC.

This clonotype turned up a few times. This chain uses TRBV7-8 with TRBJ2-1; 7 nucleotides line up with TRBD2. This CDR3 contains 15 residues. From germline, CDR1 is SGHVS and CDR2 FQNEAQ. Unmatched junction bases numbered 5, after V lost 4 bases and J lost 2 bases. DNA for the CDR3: TGTGCCAGCAGCTCATCTAGCGGAGCCTACAATGAGCAGTTCTTC. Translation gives CASSSSSGAYNEQFF.

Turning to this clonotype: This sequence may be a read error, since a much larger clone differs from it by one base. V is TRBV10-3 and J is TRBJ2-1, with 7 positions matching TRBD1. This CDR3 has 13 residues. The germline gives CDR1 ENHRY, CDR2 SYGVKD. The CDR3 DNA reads TGTGCCGTCAGGGGGACAGAAAGTGATGAGCAGTTCTTC. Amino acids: CAVRGTESDEQFF.